This section outlines one TCR beta chain sequence together with its context. This clonotype was seen ten or more times. It lacks a known antigen. No much larger clone is present one base from it, and per-base qualities are unavailable. This was a case-control study nested in a cohort of healthcare workers in London, UK, who had nasopharyngeal swab PCR tests and blood samples taken every week. Healthcare workers were recruited between 23 and 31 March 2020, during the week of the UK lockdown, and were followed weekly for up to about 16 weeks. CDR1 and CDR2, per the germline V gene, are SQVTM and ANQGSEA. The CDR3 numbers 12 residues from cysteine through phenylalanine. Of the read, only the CDR3 DNA is kept; its 36 bases are in frame from base 1. A distance of 17 bases separates the germline ends of V and J, which lose 7 bases and 8 bases respectively. The entry originates in a study of early T cells in non-severe SARS-CoV-2 infection (dated by TCRdb to the early 2020s). Regarding the complete study: Bulk RNA from unsorted whole blood was used for TCR sequencing, so alpha and beta chains could not be paired. The paper as a whole reports these results and caveats: Matching against VDJdb was skewed toward anti-spike CD8 responses, likely underestimated virus-specific expansions, and missed private and CD4 specificities.

The method behind the library was 5' RACE. The sequencing machine was a NextSeq 500. To correct for sequencing error and PCR bias, the TCR library protocol tagged individual cDNA molecules with unique molecular identifiers. TCR alpha and beta chains were both sequenced, and the abundances of alpha and beta sequences in each sample were closely correlated with each other. Regarding the original processing steps: Decombinator V4 was used to annotate TCR sequences for V gene, J gene and CDR3. TCRs were defined as expanded if a significant change between any two time points was detected under a Poisson model with p below 0.0001. Abundances of TCRs were expressed as counts per million after normalisation to the total number of TCRs sequenced in each sample. MAIT TCRs were defined by TRAV1-2 paired with TRAJ12, TRAJ20 or TRAJ33, and iNKT TCRs by TRAV10 paired with TRAJ18. A search of VDJdb, accessed on 1 November 2021, was run for TCRs annotated to CMV, EBV and SARS-CoV-2, with TCRs annotated for multiple antigens excluded. TCRdb trimmed public reads at Q25 via fastp, called clones via MiXCR and kept in-frame beta chains. Duplicate CDR3 protein sequences are folded into a single record with the most common DNA and genes. For this entry, the V and J calls and clone size follow TCRdb and not the study's own pipeline. This sample comprises approximately 120,000 distinct CDR3 sequences, 14% to 15% of them detected only once. The ten top clones hold 21% of the sample.

The source material was whole blood. The TCR was taken from an adult who was a healthcare worker with PCR-confirmed SARS-CoV-2 infection or an uninfected control (not recorded which). The chain employs TRBV29-1 and TRBJ1-1; a weak D assignment points to TRBD1 (5 bases agree). The CDR3 amino acid sequence is: CSAGPENLEAFF. At the DNA level, the sequence is TGCAGCGCGGGGCCCGAAAACTTGGAAGCTTTCTTT.